The 28 T cell receptor beta chains below all came from one sample that was sequenced in a study of shared clonotypes between healthy human individuals. Only in-frame clones appear in the TCRdb table, and some are missing; sequencing was by immunoSEQ multiplex PCR. The table shows about 660,000 clones, with under 80% occurring only once. The sample consisted of memory CD4+ T cells sorted from blood. Subset denoted: CD45RA-negative fraction. These receptors originate from a woman in her twenties or thirties in good health.

The chain joins TRBV27 to TRBJ1-2; D is uncertain. The V end lost 1 base, the J end lost 8 bases, and 11 bases lay between the germline ends. CDR1 MNHEY and CDR2 SMNVEV come from the germline V gene (reference sequence). The CDR3 has 13 residues. DNA of the CDR3: TGTGCCAGCAGTTTATTACAGAATGGGGGCTACACCTTC. As protein: CASSLLQNGGYTF.

This clone was seen a handful of times. The CDR3 loop reads CASKFGSSDNEQFF. In DNA form, the CDR3 reads TGCGCCAGCAAATTCGGGAGTTCCGACAATGAGCAGTTCTTC. The chain uses TRBV5-1 and TRBJ2-1, with D possibly matching TRBD2 (6 bases). Germline V gives CDR1 SGHRS, CDR2 YFSETQ. This CDR3 region has 14 residues. Trimming removed 6 bases from V and 5 bases from J, with 15 bases in between.

V usage is TRBV7-8 and J usage is TRBJ1-1; 9 bases are a match to TRBD1. The CDR3 contains 18 residues. The V and J ends lost 1 base and 0 bases, in that order; junction bases with no gene match: 9. Germline-derived CDR1 and CDR2 are SGHVS and FQNEAQ. Here the CDR3 reads CASSLGGRDRVLNTEAFF. CDR3 coding DNA: TGTGCCAGCAGCTTAGGGGGCCGGGACAGGGTCCTGAACACTGAAGCTTTCTTT.

The rearrangement joins TRBV5-8 to TRBJ2-1, with 10 bases fitting TRBD1. V lost 4 bases, J lost 8 bases, and 9 bases stayed unmatched. The CDR3 has 15 amino acids. CDR1 SGHTS and CDR2 YDEGEE come from the germline V gene. In DNA form, the CDR3 reads TGTGCCAGCAGCCCCGGGACAGGGGTATACGATGAGCAGTTCTTC. Translating it yields CASSPGTGVYDEQFF.

This rearrangement joins TRBV6-5 to TRBJ2-3; D is uncertain. CDR1 is MNHEY and CDR2 is SVGAGI in the germline V gene. This CDR3 spans 14 amino acids. Trimming stripped 8 bases from V and 2 bases from J, with 14 bases between. CDR3 region: CASRDYLYTDTQYF. The CDR3 DNA follows: TGTGCCAGCCGAGATTACTTGTACACAGATACGCAGTATTTT.

This clone showed up just a few times. This rearrangement joins TRBV6-4 to TRBJ1-2, with 7 bases fitting TRBD1. Germline CDR1 MRHNA, CDR2 SNTAGT. The length of the CDR3 is 11 residues. Trimming removed 7 bases from V and 10 bases from J; junction bases left unmatched: 6. CDR3 sequence reads: CASMNDRDYTF. The DNA of the CDR3 is TGTGCCAGCATGAACGACAGGGACTACACCTTC.

The rearrangement links TRBV30 to TRBJ2-7, with unresolved D. The ends were cut back, 2 bases at V and 2 bases at J, with 7 bases in the middle. The CDR3 is made up of 12 amino acids. The V gene's germline CDR1 is GTSNPN and CDR2 SVGIG (reference sequence). The CDR3 DNA sequence: TGTGCCTGGAGTCCAAGTACCTACGAGCAGTACTTC. It codes for CAWSPSTYEQYF.

In its sample, this clone was seen a few times. V is TRBV5-1 and J is TRBJ2-2, with 7 nucleotides matching TRBD1. The V segment lost 4 bases and the J segment 1 base; nucleotides outside the gene matches: 4. Germline CDR1 and CDR2: SGHRS and YFSETQ. The CDR3 is 15 residues long. The DNA for the CDR3 is TGCGCCAGCAGCGAAGGGACAGAGAACACCGGGGAGCTGTTTTTT. Translation: CASSEGTENTGELFF. The complete variable domain, with remaining parts taken from reference TRBV5-1 and TRBJ2-2, reads KAGVTQTPRYLIKTRGQQVTLSCSPISGHRSVSWYQQTPGQGLQFLFEYFSETQRNKGNFPGRFSGRQFSNSRSEMNVSTLELGDSALYLCASSEGTENTGELFFGEGSRLTVL.

The gene calls are TRBV6-6 and TRBJ1-5, with D hard to call. CDR1 MNHNY and CDR2 SVGAGI come from the germline V gene (reference sequence). This CDR3 region has 13 residues. The V end lost 5 bases, the J end lost 6 bases, and 11 bases lay between the germline ends. CDR3 coding DNA: TGTGCCAGCAGTCAAGGGTCGGGTCAGCCCCAGCATTTT. The encoded protein is CASSQGSGQPQHF.

There are a few counts of this clone. V is TRBV19 and J is TRBJ2-5; 11 bases align to TRBD1. V lost 3 bases and J lost 5; bases outside the gene matches: 2. CDR3 length: 14 residues. Looked up from germline, CDR1 is LNHDA and CDR2 is SQIVND (reference sequence). CDR3 region: CASSMDRGRETQYF. For the CDR3, the DNA is TGTGCCAGTAGTATGGACAGGGGGCGGGAGACCCAGTACTTC.

The rearrangement links TRBV7-8 to TRBJ1-2, with D uncertain. V lost 0 bases to trimming and J lost 3 bases, with 14 bases between them. The CDR3 has 16 amino acids. Germline V gene data show CDR1 as SGHVS and CDR2 as FQNEAQ. CDR3: CASSLARSAKDYGYTF. The CDR3 DNA reads TGTGCCAGCAGCTTAGCTCGTTCGGCTAAGGACTATGGCTACACCTTC.

Turning to this clone: A much larger clone is a single base away; this may be a read error. This CDR3 is also generated by other DNA sequences in the sample. CDR3 residues: CASSFPQETQYF. Written as DNA, the CDR3 is TGCGCCAGCAGCTTCCCCCAAGAGACCCAGTACTTC. The rearrangement links TRBV5-1 to TRBJ2-5, with D unclear. Germline CDR1 reads SGHRS; CDR2 reads YFSETQ. This CDR3 has 12 amino acids. Deletions cut 2 bases from V and 1 base from J, with 3 bases between. Looking up the rest from reference TRBV5-1 and TRBJ2-5 gives the full variable domain: KAGVTQTPRYLIKTRGQQVTLSCSPISGHRSVSWYQQTPGQGLQFLFEYFSETQRNKGNFPGRFSGRQFSNSRSEMNVSTLELGDSALYLCASSFPQETQYFGPGTRLLVL.

The chain employs TRBV5-5 and TRBJ2-7; D gene uncertain. This CDR3 contains 14 residues. Germline lookup yields CDR1 SGHKS and CDR2 YYEKEE (reference sequence). Trimming shortened V by 1 base and J by 2 bases, and 10 bases separated the two germline ends. The chain's CDR3 is CASSLLSTTYEQYF. The DNA for the CDR3 is TGTGCCAGCAGCTTGTTGAGCACCACCTACGAGCAGTACTTC.

The chain carries TRBV18 and TRBJ2-7; 7 nucleotides align to TRBD1. Germline CDR1 and CDR2: KGHSH and LQKENI. This CDR3 is 14 amino acids long. V shed 2 bases and J 7 bases; nucleotides not matched to a gene: 8. The CDR3 here is CASSPEQGFWEQYF. DNA of the CDR3: TGTGCCAGCTCACCAGAACAGGGGTTCTGGGAGCAGTACTTC.

For this clone: This could be a read error, since a much larger clone is one nucleotide away. Other DNA sequences in the same sample also yield this CDR3. The chain carries TRBV5-1 and TRBJ2-1; possibly TRBD2 for D (5 bases). The CDR3 totals 15 residues. The germline V gene encodes CDR1 SGHRS and CDR2 YFSETQ. The V gene lost 1 base and the J gene lost 0 bases, with 8 bases spanning the gap. In DNA, the CDR3 is TGCGCCAGCAGCTTGAGTACTAGCTCCTACAATGAGCAGTTCTTC. Residues: CASSLSTSSYNEQFF.

The CDR3 sequence is CASSFGVEQYF. The CDR3 region has the DNA TGCGCCAGCAGCTTCGGAGTCGAGCAGTACTTC. The chain carries TRBV5-1 and TRBJ2-5, with D unresolved. Judging by the DNA end, TRBJ2-7 fits better; the J call may be wrong. The germline V gene encodes CDR1 SGHRS and CDR2 YFSETQ. The CDR3 spans 11 residues.

Comments on this clone: Other DNA sequences from this sample encode an identical CDR3 as well. This chain joins TRBV5-1 and TRBJ2-1, with 13 bases fitting TRBD2. The germline V gene has CDR1 SGHRS and CDR2 YFSETQ. The CDR3 has 15 residues. Unmatched junction bases numbered 2, after V lost 3 bases and J lost 5 bases. CDR3 coding DNA: TGCGCCAGCAGCTCAGGGACTAGCGGGAACAATGAGCAGTTCTTC. Its protein product is CASSSGTSGNNEQFF.

V is TRBV19 and J is TRBJ1-5; 7 bases align to TRBD1. V was clipped by 5 bases and J by 6 bases; unmatched bases: 10. CDR3 length equals 15 residues. CDR1 and CDR2 from the germline V gene are LNHDA and SQIVND (reference sequence). CDR3 residues: CASSAPRQGGQPQHF. CDR3 DNA sequence: TGTGCCAGTAGTGCACCCCGACAGGGCGGTCAGCCCCAGCATTTT.

The CDR3 DNA sequence: TGTGCCAGCAGCTTAGCCAGGGCTAATTACAATGAGCAGTTCTTC. This gives the protein CASSLARANYNEQFF. V usage is TRBV7-9 and J usage is TRBJ2-1; possible D gene TRBD1, 5 bases. Trimming removed 0 bases at V and 4 bases at J, with 10 bases between. The CDR3 runs 15 residues. In germline, CDR1 is SEHNR, CDR2 FQNEAQ (reference sequence).

The J gene is TRBJ1-5, the V gene TRBV2; D is possibly TRBD1 (5 bases). Germline CDR1 SNHLY, CDR2 FYNNEI. Between the trimmed V and J ends, which lost 6 bases and 4 bases, there was a span of 10 bases. This CDR3 spans 13 amino acids. This chain's CDR3 is CASRSGWNQPQHF. The CDR3 DNA reads TGTGCCAGCAGATCAGGGTGGAATCAGCCCCAGCATTTT.

V is TRBV2 and J is TRBJ1-5; the D is unclear. Germline V gene data show CDR1 as SNHLY and CDR2 as FYNNEI. The CDR3 is 14 residues long. V lost 7 bases, J lost 0 bases, and 10 bases lay in between. CDR3: CASNDGNSNQPQHF. For the CDR3, the DNA is TGTGCCAGCAATGACGGGAATAGCAATCAGCCCCAGCATTTT.

This clone has more than one count but fewer than ten. The sample has other DNA sequences that encode this CDR3 too. The chain links TRBV5-1 to TRBJ2-7; D gene uncertain. The germline CDR1 and CDR2 sequences are SGHRS and YFSETQ. V was pared by 2 bases and J by 0 bases, with 9 bases between. The CDR3 contains 14 residues. The CDR3 DNA reads as TGCGCCAGCAGCTTAGGGCCGAGCTCCTACGAGCAGTACTTC. It encodes CASSLGPSSYEQYF.

V usage is TRBV2 and J usage is TRBJ2-1, with D hard to call. Germline lookup yields CDR1 SNHLY and CDR2 FYNNEI. V gave up 2 bases and J gave up 2 bases, with 13 bases separating them. The CDR3 runs 16 residues. CDR3 in amino acids: CASSEIGARTYNEQFF. CDR3 nucleotide sequence: TGTGCCAGCAGTGAAATCGGTGCGCGAACCTACAATGAGCAGTTCTTC. The complete variable domain, with remaining parts taken from reference TRBV2 and TRBJ2-1, reads EPEVTQTPSHQVTQMGQEVILRCVPISNHLYFYWYRQILGQKVEFLVSFYNNEISEKSEIFDDQFSVERPDGSNFTLKIRSTKLEDSAMYFCASSEIGARTYNEQFFGPGTRLTVL.

The chain carries TRBV6-4 and TRBJ2-1; D is perhaps TRBD1 (6 bases). The CDR3 covers 13 residues. Per germline, CDR1 MRHNA and CDR2 SNTAGT. V was pared by 3 bases and J by 7 bases, with 10 bases between. The CDR3: CASSENRENEQFF. CDR3 nucleotides: TGTGCCAGCAGTGAAAACAGGGAGAATGAGCAGTTCTTC.

The gene calls are TRBV15 and TRBJ2-7, with D perhaps TRBD1 (6 bases). V shed 4 bases and J shed 2 bases, with 12 bases lying between them. This CDR3 is 14 amino acids long. The germline gives CDR1 LNHNV, CDR2 YYDKDF (reference sequence). CDR3 DNA: TGTGCCACCAGCAAAGAGGGGGTCGCCTACGAGCAGTACTTC. Translated: CATSKEGVAYEQYF.

This chain links TRBV18 with TRBJ1-4; D gene unclear. This CDR3 has 17 residues. V lost 3 bases and J 4 bases, leaving 18 bases between the germline ends. CDR1 is KGHSH and CDR2 is LQKENI in the germline V gene. The chain's CDR3 is CASSPTLNRGLNEKLFF. CDR3 sequence (DNA): TGTGCCAGCTCACCGACTCTAAACCGCGGACTTAATGAAAAACTGTTTTTT.

The V and J genes are TRBV5-1 and TRBJ1-3, with D perhaps TRBD1 (5 bases). Germline-derived CDR1 and CDR2 are SGHRS and YFSETQ. V was trimmed by 4 bases and J by 1 base, leaving 12 bases between them. The CDR3 loop spans 15 amino acids. This chain's CDR3 is CASSDSTGSGNTIYF. CDR3 nucleotides: TGCGCCAGCAGCGACAGCACGGGGTCTGGAAACACCATATATTTT. Complete variable domain (other parts from reference TRBV5-1 and TRBJ1-3): KAGVTQTPRYLIKTRGQQVTLSCSPISGHRSVSWYQQTPGQGLQFLFEYFSETQRNKGNFPGRFSGRQFSNSRSEMNVSTLELGDSALYLCASSDSTGSGNTIYFGEGSWLTVV.

The chain has TRBV5-8 and TRBJ1-5, with D perhaps TRBD1 (6 bases). Germline V gene data show CDR1 as SGHTS and CDR2 as YDEGEE. With 4 bases removed from V and 6 bases from J, the gap between germline ends came to 14 bases. This CDR3 spans 14 amino acids. CDR3 sequence (DNA): TGTGCCAGCAGCCCACGGACAGCGGCTCAGCCCCAGCATTTT. It codes for CASSPRTAAQPQHF.